These 17 T cell receptor beta chains originate from one sample sequenced in a study of CD8 T cells in ankylosing spondylitis. One entry per CDR3 protein results from TCRdb running MiXCR on the 5' RACE reads. Of about 250,000 distinct CDR3 sequences in the sample, roughly 32% were seen once. The source material was blood, either unsorted or a sorted T cell fraction (not recorded which). The receptors here all came from a male donor with ankylosing spondylitis or in good health (not recorded which).

This clonotype was detected a few times. The gene calls are TRBV12-5 and TRBJ2-1, with D perhaps given as TRBD1 or TRBD2 (5 bases each). The germline CDR1 and CDR2 sequences are LGHNT and FRNRAP. V lost 1 base and J 5 bases, leaving 9 bases between the germline ends. The CDR3 extends over 14 amino acids. Written as DNA, the CDR3 is TGTGCTAGTGGTTTGGGGGGGTCTAACAATGAGCAGTTCTTC. Translating it yields CASGLGGSNNEQFF.

The rearrangement links TRBV7-6 to TRBJ2-7, with D perhaps given as TRBD1 or TRBD2 (5 bases each). V was pared by 5 bases and J by 0 bases, with 8 bases between. The CDR3 extends over 13 amino acids. The germline gives CDR1 SGHVS, CDR2 FNYEAQ. The CDR3 loop is CASSPGASYEQYF. The CDR3 DNA reads as TGTGCCAGCAGCCCCGGGGCCTCCTACGAGCAGTACTTC.

A few counts support this clonotype. V is TRBV6-1 and J is TRBJ2-4; 11 bases fit TRBD1. Trimming cost V 5 bases and J 5 bases; bases outside gene matches: 5. Per the germline V gene, CDR1 is MNHNS and CDR2 is SASEGT. There are 15 residues in the CDR3. CDR3 in amino acids: CASSKPGQGENIQYF. CDR3 nucleotides: TGTGCCAGCAGTAAGCCGGGACAGGGGGAAAACATTCAGTACTTC.

Concerning this clonotype itself: At one boundary the junction diverges from the germline segment, which might be a read error. The rearrangement links TRBV20-1 to TRBJ2-1; D gene unclear. This CDR3 is 13 amino acids long. CDR1 is DFQATT and CDR2 is SNEGSKA in the germline V gene (reference sequence). As DNA, the CDR3 is TGCACTGCTAGAGACCCATATCGGGATGAGCAGTTCTTC. Translating gives CTARDPYRDEQFF.

This clonotype was seen a few times. The junction differs from germline at one of its ends, possibly a read error. The chain employs TRBV5-1 and TRBJ2-7; D is possibly TRBD1 (5 bases). Germline V gene lookup returns CDR1 SGHRS and CDR2 YFSETQ. The CDR3 extends over 13 amino acids. CDR3 in DNA: TGTGCCAGCTCACTGCAGGGAAGGGACGAGCAGTACTTC. It translates to CASSLQGRDEQYF.

This clonotype was observed at least ten times. J is TRBJ2-7 and V is TRBV20-1; a possible D gene is TRBD2 (6 bases). The CDR3 sequence is 15 residues long. Germline CDR1 DFQATT, CDR2 SNEGSKA (reference sequence). Between the trimmed V and J ends, which lost 1 base and 2 bases, there was a span of 15 bases. CDR3 residues: CSARGRDGPTYEQYF. CDR3 bases: TGCAGTGCTAGAGGGCGGGACGGACCGACCTACGAGCAGTACTTC.

This chain joins TRBV28 and TRBJ1-1, with D perhaps TRBD1 (6 bases). The germline CDR1 and CDR2 sequences are MDHEN and SYDVKM. This CDR3 is built from 13 residues. Trimming left V 7 bases short and J 4 bases short, with 13 bases between. The CDR3 nucleotides are TGTGCCAGCATCGCTGACAGGTTCACTGAAGCTTTCTTT. It encodes CASIADRFTEAFF.

This rearrangement joins TRBV15 to TRBJ2-1; 9 bases agree with TRBD2. Trimming cost V 1 base and J 9 bases; bases outside gene matches: 7. Germline V gives CDR1 LNHNV, CDR2 YYDKDF (reference sequence). The CDR3 contains 15 residues. The CDR3 here is CATSRGGGGAVEQFF. The CDR3 DNA reads as TGTGCCACCAGCAGAGGCGGCGGGGGGGCCGTTGAGCAGTTCTTC.

The rearrangement links TRBV5-1 to TRBJ2-1, with 8 nucleotides matching TRBD2. CDR3 length equals 16 residues. Germline CDR1 and CDR2: SGHRS and YFSETQ. Trimming took 0 bases from V and 5 from J; bases not matched to a gene: 7. The CDR3 region is CASSLVGSGVNNEQFF. DNA for the CDR3: TGCGCCAGCAGCTTGGTAGGTAGCGGGGTGAACAATGAGCAGTTCTTC. The whole variable domain, remainder taken from reference TRBV5-1 and TRBJ2-1, is KAGVTQTPRYLIKTRGQQVTLSCSPISGHRSVSWYQQTPGQGLQFLFEYFSETQRNKGNFPGRFSGRQFSNSRSEMNVSTLELGDSALYLCASSLVGSGVNNEQFFGPGTRLTVL.

This clonotype showed up just a few times. This chain uses TRBV11-2 with TRBJ2-3, with no clear D. CDR3 size: 15 residues. The V gene lost 0 bases and the J gene lost 6 bases, with 13 bases spanning the gap. Looked up from germline, CDR1 is SGHAT and CDR2 is FQNNGV. CDR3 protein: CASSLDRAGGDTQYF. The CDR3 DNA is TGTGCCAGCAGCTTAGATCGGGCAGGCGGTGATACGCAGTATTTT. Full variable domain (remainder filled in from reference TRBV11-2 and TRBJ2-3): EAGVAQSPRYKIIEKRQSVAFWCNPISGHATLYWYQQILGQGPKLLIQFQNNGVVDDSQLPKDRFSAERLKGVDSTLKIQPAKLEDSAVYLCASSLDRAGGDTQYFGPGTRLTVL.

The rearrangement joins TRBV15 to TRBJ2-7; no clear D. The CDR3 is 14 amino acids. CDR1 and CDR2 (germline): LNHNV, YYDKDF (reference sequence). The V end lost 2 bases, the J end lost 3 bases, and 11 bases lay between the germline ends. The CDR3 nucleotides are TGTGCCACCAGCAGACGAGACGGGCTCTACGAGCAGTACTTC. Protein product: CATSRRDGLYEQYF.

This clonotype was picked up a small number of times. V is TRBV5-6 and J is TRBJ2-3, with D unresolved. Per germline, CDR1 SGHDT and CDR2 YYEEEE. V was shortened by 4 bases and J by 2 bases, with 17 bases between the two germline ends. The length of the CDR3 is 16 residues. The CDR3 here is CASSQLGSLDTDTQYF. The DNA of the CDR3 is TGTGCCAGCAGCCAACTCGGGTCCCTTGACACAGATACGCAGTATTTT.

There are a few counts of this clonotype. V gene TRBV10-3 combines with J gene TRBJ1-6; D remains ambiguous. V was pared by 7 bases and J by 9 bases, with 10 bases between. The V gene's germline CDR1 is ENHRY and CDR2 SYGVKD. The CDR3 sequence is 12 residues long. In DNA form, the CDR3 reads TGTGCCATCAAGGCTACGGGTTCACCCCTCCACTTT. It yields the protein CAIKATGSPLHF.

V gene TRBV28 combines with J gene TRBJ2-5; D call uncertain. V shed 1 base and J shed 5 bases, with 5 bases lying between them. Germline CDR1 reads MDHEN; CDR2 reads SYDVKM. CDR3 length: 12 amino acids. DNA for the CDR3: TGTGCCAGCAGTTTATCACCGGAGACCCAGTACTTC. Translation gives CASSLSPETQYF.

This clonotype was seen only once. V and J are TRBV24-1 and TRBJ1-1; 7 bases align to TRBD1. Trimming at V came to 7 bases and at J to 6 bases, leaving 7 bases not matched to a gene. This CDR3 comprises 13 residues. In germline, CDR1 is KGHDR, CDR2 SFDVKD. CDR3 sequence reads: CATSRQGLAEAFF. DNA of the CDR3: TGTGCCACCAGCAGACAGGGTTTGGCTGAAGCTTTCTTT.

The chain recombines TRBV29-1 with TRBJ2-7; 8 bases match TRBD2. CDR1 is SQVTM and CDR2 is ANQGSEA in the germline V gene. The V and J ends lost 6 bases and 2 bases, in that order; junction bases with no gene match: 6. CDR3 length equals 13 residues. The CDR3 bases are TGCAGCGTCCGGGCGGGGGGCGCCTACGAGCAGTACTTC. Translating gives CSVRAGGAYEQYF.

The genes are TRBV6-5 and TRBJ1-4; D is undetermined. This CDR3 region has 16 residues. CDR1 is MNHEY and CDR2 is SVGAGI in the germline V gene. Deletions cut 0 bases from V and 0 bases from J, with 8 bases between. CDR3 DNA sequence: TGTGCCAGCAGTTACTCGCCGGGATCAACTAATGAAAAACTGTTTTTT. This translates into CASSYSPGSTNEKLFF.